The rows below give T cell receptor beta chains drawn from one sample of a study of cytomegalovirus exposure and HLA in healthy donors. Some clones are missing from TCRdb's copy, which holds only in-frame ones; the method was immunoSEQ multiplex PCR. The sample has 120,000 or so clones; 60% to 85% are singletons. The material sequenced was PBMCs. The receptors were sampled from a female donor in good health and CMV-seronegative. CDR3s include the opening cysteine and the closing phenylalanine or tryptophan. Fields, in order: D gene, clone size, J gene, V gene, CDR3 DNA, CDR3 protein. A D gene is named only where the DNA matches it firmly. Size is omitted from some rows. Given values are once, few, many or a class for expanded clones.

TRBD1,-,TRBJ2-3,TRBV5-4,TGTGCCAGCAGCTTTGGAAACAGGGGGCTTGAAGATACGCAGTATTTT,CASSFGNRGLEDTQYF
-,-,TRBJ2-1,TRBV10-2,TGCGCCAGCAAGCAATTATACAATGAGCAGTTCTTC,CASKQLYNEQFF
TRBD2,once,TRBJ2-7,TRBV5-1,TGCGCCAGCAGCTGGGGGGGGGAGAGCTCCTACGAGCAGTACTTC,CASSWGGESSYEQYF
-,few,TRBJ1-2,TRBV15,TGTGCCACCAGCAGACGGGGGTCGAACTATGGCTACACCTTC,CATSRRGSNYGYTF
TRBD1,-,TRBJ2-5,TRBV5-1,TGCGCCAGCAGACCGGACAGGAACCAAGAGACCCAGTACTTC,CASRPDRNQETQYF
-,once,TRBJ2-2,TRBV6-5,TGTGCCAGCAGTTACTCGAACACCAACACCGGGGAGCTGTTTTTT,CASSYSNTNTGELFF
-,-,TRBJ1-1,TRBV11-2,TGTGCCAGCAGCTTAGCGAGGGCAACTGAAGCTTTCTTT,CASSLARATEAFF
TRBD1,-,TRBJ2-3,TRBV25-1,TGTGCCAGCAGTGACCCCCGCCGGGACAGGGGGCCAGATACGCAGTATTTT,CASSDPRRDRGPDTQYF
TRBD1,-,TRBJ2-6,TRBV15,TGTGCCACCAGCAGAGGGGACAGCTCTGGGGCCAACGTCCTGACTTTC,CATSRGDSSGANVLTF
-,-,TRBJ2-3,TRBV6-1,TGTGCCAGCAGTGAAAGGGGGGGGAGGACAGATACGCAGTATTTT,CASSERGGRTDTQYF
TRBD1,once,TRBJ2-7,TRBV6-1,TGTGCCAGCAGGGGGGACAGCTCCTACGAGCAGTACTTC,CASRGDSSYEQYF
-,-,TRBJ2-4,TRBV7-8,TGTGCCAGCAGCTTAGCTGGCAAAAACAGTCAGTACTTC,CASSLAGKNSQYF
TRBD2,-,TRBJ2-1,TRBV7-2,TGTGCCAGCAGCCTTCGGGGACTAGGGGGGAATGAGCAGTTCTTC,CASSLRGLGGNEQFF
-,few,TRBJ2-3,TRBV7-2,TGTGCCAGCAGCTTGAGGCGGGGTACAGATACGCAGTATTTT,CASSLRRGTDTQYF
TRBD2,-,TRBJ2-5,TRBV19,TGTGCCAGTAGTCGGGTAGCGGGGGAGGAGACCCAGTACTTC,CASSRVAGEETQYF
-,-,TRBJ1-2,TRBV9,TGTGCCCCGGTTTTTGCCCCTCGTGATGGCTACACCTTC,CAPVFAPRDGYTF
-,-,TRBJ2-5,TRBV4-1,TGCGCCAGCAGCCAAGGCCTAAAGGAGACCCAGTACTTC,CASSQGLKETQYF
TRBD1,-,TRBJ2-2,TRBV27,TGTGCCAGCAGAGGACAGGGCACCGGGGAGCTGTTTTTT,CASRGQGTGELFF
-,-,TRBJ1-2,TRBV2,TGTGCCAGCAGTGAAAACAGCTATGGCTACACCTTC,CASSENSYGYTF
-,-,TRBJ2-7,TRBV27,TGTGCCAGCAGTTTATCGGGACTGGCCTACGAGCAGTACTTC,CASSLSGLAYEQYF
TRBD2,-,TRBJ2-7,TRBV6-5,TGTGCCAGCAGTTACTCCGGGACTAGCGGCCTATACGAGCAGTACTTC,CASSYSGTSGLYEQYF
-,-,TRBJ2-5,TRBV29-1,TGCAGTTGTAACCCAGGGTGGGAAGAGACCCAGTACTTC,CSCNPGWEETQYF
TRBD1,-,TRBJ2-7,TRBV28,TGTGCCAGCAGTTTTCACGCGACAGGGTTATACGAGCAGTACTTC,CASSFHATGLYEQYF
-,-,TRBJ2-7,TRBV7-9,TGTGCCAGCAGCCGCGGGTCGACCTACGAGCAGTACTTC,CASSRGSTYEQYF
-,-,TRBJ2-5,TRBV27,TGTGCCAGCAGTCGGGAGCTTTCGTCCACGGTGGAGACCCAGTACTTC,CASSRELSSTVETQYF
TRBD2,-,TRBJ2-5,TRBV7-2,TGTGCCAGCAGCTCTCCCTGGGGGGGAGAGACCCAGTACTTC,CASSSPWGGETQYF
TRBD2,-,TRBJ2-3,TRBV19,TGTGCCAGTAGCTGGGACGGGCGGGAGGGCCTTACGCAGTATTTT,CASSWDGREGLTQYF
TRBD1,few,TRBJ2-2,TRBV9,TGTGCCAGCAGCGCTCCGACAGGGGGCTACACCGGGGAGCTGTTTTTT,CASSAPTGGYTGELFF
TRBD2,-,TRBJ2-1,TRBV18,TGTGCCAGCTCACCCGTATCTAGCGGGGAGTGGATCAGCTACAATGAGCAGTTCTTC,CASSPVSSGEWISYNEQFF